This TCR beta chain is from a study of blood T cell repertoires in COVID-19. Study-level information: Whether acute or convalescent, the COVID-19 samples came from the United States, Italy and Spain. From T cells, B-cell-depleted T cells, or PBMCs came the material, which was cDNA or gDNA.

Germline CDR1 is LGHDT and CDR2 is YNNKEL (reference sequence). J lost 3 bases, V lost 4 bases, and 7 bases had no gene match. The CDR3 is made up of 17 amino acids. In its sample, this clone was seen a few times. The authors' processing: By means of reference gene primer amplification, nucleated cell counts were estimated. Assay used: immunoSEQ multiplex PCR; TCRdb lists only in-frame clones, some missing. Clone size and the V and J calls come from that table; the DNA yielded D and trimming. Of 25,000 to 35,000 clones in the sample, around 83% were seen once. The sequenced sample was peripheral blood. This chain joins TRBV3-1 (or the pseudogene TRBV3-2) and TRBJ1-4, with 11 bases identical to TRBD1. This receptor was obtained from a human donor in a cohort sampled during active COVID-19. The CDR3 bases are TGTGCCAGCAGCCCCTCCGGACAGGGGGCTTCTAATGAAAAACTGTTTTTT. Protein product: CASSPSGQGASNEKLFF.